The present T cell receptor (beta chain) was sequenced within a study of identical twins (dated by TCRdb to between 2015 and 2016). At the level of the whole study: To test whether fetal clonotypes persist, this study deep-sequenced TCR alpha and beta repertoires from monozygotic twins, from unrelated adults of various ages, and from cord blood. To rule out contamination, the twin experiments were replicated at different times with different library preparation protocols. Results the study describes overall, beyond this receptor: Fewer insertions were carried by abundant cord blood beta clonotypes, a similar but weaker trend appeared in young adult naive repertoires, and no such trend appeared in memory repertoires. In monozygotic twins, out-of-frame TCR alpha sharing was systematically underestimated by recombination models, although the models agreed with sharing between unrelated individuals. Compared with coincidental sharing between unrelated individuals, out-of-frame TCR alpha sequences shared between twins showed an excess of sequences with low generation probability. Conclusions relied on cross-sectional statistical analysis, since the same donors could not be followed over many years. Excess twin sharing in beta out-of-frame sequences was weaker because fewer shared sequences lowered the signal-to-noise ratio. Invariant T cells such as MAIT and iNKT could partly confound zero-insertion analyses, although diverse VJ usage argued against such confounding for most clonotypes.

This clonotype was seen a single time. Its cognate antigen has yet to be identified. Within one base of it there is no much larger clone, and no base qualities were kept. Library creation used 5' RACE. The instrument was an Illumina HiSeq 2000. A universal primer binding site was introduced by template switching, and a unique molecular identifier was present in the final cDNA, enabling accurate counting of TCR cDNA molecules. Specific primers in the conserved constant-segment region were used to synthesize first-strand cDNA for the TCR alpha and beta chains. Each cDNA library was double barcoded, with a SMART-Mk sample barcode plus Illumina barcodes, to control for contamination. TruSeq adapter sequences, together with Illumina sample barcodes, were added in two successive PCR steps. The Illumina HiSeq platform was used with custom primers to sequence TCR alpha and beta cDNA libraries. In the authors' own workflow: MiGEC was used to process raw reads and extract unique molecular identifiers, and MiXCR was used to find CDR3 positions. For each individual, recombination models were inferred using an EM algorithm with the repgenHMM and IGoR tools. Shared clonotype analysis was performed with the tcR package in R, normalizing sharing by the product of cloneset sizes. Out-of-frame nonproductive sequences were analyzed to study raw recombination free of thymic and clonal selection effects. TCRdb reworked the public reads: Q25 trimming with fastp, MiXCR clone assembly, productive beta chains retained. Rows merge per CDR3 protein into single entries with the most common DNA and genes. The V and J calls reflect TCRdb's pipeline rather than the authors' work. The sample table shows about 1.7 million distinct CDR3 sequences, and 25% to 35% are seen once. The ten top clones hold more than 0.25% of the sample.

Every donor in the study was a healthy Caucasian. The TCR comes from a newborn girl in good health. Sample: cord blood.

This receptor carries the CDR3 CSASTLDSYNEQYF. The DNA sequence follows: TGCAGTGCTAGTACACTCGACTCCTACAATGAGCAGTACTTC. The chain couples TRBV20-1 to TRBJ2-5, with the D segment identity uncertain. Spanning cysteine to phenylalanine, the CDR3 consists of 14 amino acids. Of all the DNA, just the CDR3 is kept, 42 bases in frame from base 1. CDR1 DFQATT and CDR2 SNEGSKA were looked up in the germline V gene (reference sequence). V lost 3 bases and J lost 11 bases; the stretch between them is 22 bases long.